The T cell receptor (beta chain) described here comes from a study of shared clonotypes between healthy human individuals. On the study more broadly: The people who gave samples were two women and three men aged 18 to 49.

Looked up from germline, CDR1 is KGHSH and CDR2 is LQKENI. The CDR3 covers 15 residues. V lost 0 bases, J lost 6 bases, and 14 bases lay in between. Produced via immunoSEQ multiplex PCR; TCRdb's table is partial and in-frame only. The profile shows millions of clones, around nine tenths of them singletons. Notes on this clone: Antigen: not known.

Study-level results: Researchers sampled only blood; tissue repertoires likely differ.

Sample: naive CD4+ T cells sorted from blood. Subset defined: CD45RA+ positively selected. This receptor was taken from a man aged 18 to 30 in good health. The V and J genes are TRBV18 and TRBJ1-2; D is undetermined. CDR3 region: CASSPPVVGFHGYTF. As DNA, the CDR3 is TGTGCCAGCTCACCACCGGTTGTAGGATTCCATGGCTACACCTTC.